A single sample gave rise to the 25 T cell receptor beta chains below, sequenced in a study of T cell responses to AZD1222 COVID-19 vaccine. Clones were read by immunoSEQ multiplex PCR, and TCRdb kept only the in-frame ones, dropping some. The sample shows 150,000 to 200,000 clones, around 92% of them seen only once. The specimen was peripheral blood, collected on day 0 of AZD1222 vaccination. The receptors shown here come from an adult in good health.

This rearrangement joins TRBV30 to TRBJ1-5; D call uncertain. Germline V gene data show CDR1 as GTSNPN and CDR2 as SVGIG (reference sequence). The length of the CDR3 is 13 residues. Between the trimmed V and J ends, which lost 5 bases and 3 bases, there was a span of 11 bases. This CDR3 reads CAWSGTLNQPQHF. The CDR3, as DNA: TGTGCCTGGTCGGGCACCCTCAATCAGCCCCAGCATTTT.

This chain joins TRBV5-1 and TRBJ2-2, with TRBD1 as a possible D gene (6 bases). Trimming shortened V by 6 bases and J by 2 bases, and 14 bases separated the two germline ends. The CDR3 totals 15 residues. Germline V gene data show CDR1 as SGHRS and CDR2 as YFSETQ. The CDR3 loop reads CASNIRDTNTGELFF. Written as DNA, the CDR3 is TGCGCCAGCAACATCCGGGACACAAACACCGGGGAGCTGTTTTTT.

J is TRBJ2-3 and V is TRBV11-1; D remains unclear. The CDR3 has 14 residues. The germline CDR1 and CDR2 sequences are SGHAT and FQDESV (reference sequence). Deletions cut 1 base from V and 4 bases from J, with 9 bases between. Here the CDR3 DNA reads TGTGCCAGCAGCTTAGTCTTATTCCCAGATACGCAGTATTTT. This gives the protein CASSLVLFPDTQYF.

This clone occurred once. The chain has TRBV19 and TRBJ1-1; TRBD1 aligns across 8 bases. J was trimmed by 2 bases and V by 6 bases; bases with no gene match: 5. Looked up from germline, CDR1 is LNHDA and CDR2 is SQIVND (reference sequence). The CDR3 loop spans 14 amino acids. The chain's CDR3 is CASSEDRGNTEAFF. CDR3 nucleotides: TGTGCCAGTAGCGAAGACAGGGGTAACACTGAAGCTTTCTTT.

In DNA form, the CDR3 reads TGTGCCAGCAGCAAAGCGCGGTTTCAGTACAATGAGCAGTTCTTC. This gives the protein CASSKARFQYNEQFF. V usage is TRBV21-1 and J usage is TRBJ2-1; the D call TRBD2 from the table was never checked on the DNA. TRBV21-1 is listed as a pseudogene. CDR3 length equals 15 residues.

The gene calls are TRBV9 and TRBJ2-5, with 9 bases that match TRBD2. The CDR3 extends over 16 amino acids. Germline V gene data show CDR1 as SGDLS and CDR2 as YYNGEE. Unmatched junction bases numbered 7, after V lost 2 bases and J lost 2 bases. The CDR3 sequence is CASSVFAGGFQETQYF. The CDR3 DNA reads TGTGCCAGCAGCGTCTTTGCGGGAGGGTTTCAAGAGACCCAGTACTTC.

V gene TRBV10-1 combines with J gene TRBJ2-3; D is undetermined. Trimming shortened V by 3 bases and J by 2 bases, and 9 bases separated the two germline ends. The CDR3 is made up of 14 amino acids. Germline V gene sequence: CDR1 WNHNN, CDR2 SYGVQD (reference sequence). The CDR3 loop reads CASSDLAATDTQYF. CDR3 bases: TGCGCCAGCAGTGATTTGGCAGCCACAGATACGCAGTATTTT.

The chain combines TRBV6-5 with TRBJ2-1; TRBD2 might be the D (6 bases). Trimming stripped 7 bases from V and 3 bases from J, with 10 bases between. CDR3 length: 13 amino acids. CDR1 is MNHEY, CDR2 SVGAGI, per germline. The CDR3 bases are TGTGCCAGCAAAGGGACTTACTACAATGAGCAGTTCTTC. Translating it yields CASKGTYYNEQFF.

The chain combines TRBV3-1 (or the pseudogene TRBV3-2) with TRBJ1-3; 10 nucleotides align to TRBD1. This CDR3 region has 16 residues. Looked up from germline, CDR1 is LGHDT and CDR2 is YNNKEL (reference sequence). With 4 bases clipped from V and 2 bases from J, the junction kept 5 bases outside the gene matches. The chain's CDR3 is CASSPWDRGPGNTIYF. The CDR3 DNA reads as TGTGCCAGCAGCCCCTGGGACAGGGGACCTGGAAACACCATATATTTT.

This clone was detected once. The gene calls are TRBV13 and TRBJ1-2, with D unresolved. The germline V and J ends were trimmed by 5 bases and 8 bases, with 21 bases remaining between them. This CDR3 spans 15 amino acids. CDR1 and CDR2 from the germline V gene are PRHDT and FYEKMQ (reference sequence). The CDR3 DNA reads TGTGCCAGCAGCCCAAGGGAGGGCGCCACCGGAGGCTACACCTTC. Protein: CASSPREGATGGYTF.

The rearrangement links TRBV6-1 to TRBJ1-1; the D is unclear. V was shortened by 3 bases and J by 4 bases, with 9 bases between the two germline ends. The length of the CDR3 is 13 residues. In germline, CDR1 is MNHNS, CDR2 SASEGT. The CDR3 DNA is TGTGCCAGCAGTGACGGACGAGGCACTGAAGCTTTCTTT. As protein: CASSDGRGTEAFF.

This sequence joins TRBV6-2 or TRBV6-3 and TRBJ1-5, with unresolved D. The V end was cut by 5 bases, the J end by 0 bases, with 11 bases between. Germline CDR1 reads MNHEY; CDR2 reads SVGEGT. The CDR3 is 15 residues long. The CDR3 DNA sequence: TGTGCCAGCAGTGCCCCAGGAAGTAGCAATCAGCCCCAGCATTTT. This gives the protein CASSAPGSSNQPQHF.

The V and J genes are TRBV27 and TRBJ2-1, with D perhaps matching TRBD2 (6 bases). This CDR3 contains 15 residues. The V gene lost 6 bases and the J gene lost 1 base, with 13 bases spanning the gap. CDR1 is MNHEY, CDR2 SMNVEV, per germline (reference sequence). This CDR3 is CASRVGSFSYNEQFF. CDR3 coding DNA: TGTGCCAGCAGGGTCGGGAGTTTTTCCTACAATGAGCAGTTCTTC.

The gene calls are TRBV6-2 or TRBV6-3 and TRBJ2-7; D not certain. The CDR3 loop spans 12 amino acids. V lost 0 bases, J lost 9 bases, and 9 bases lay in between. Looked up from germline, CDR1 is MNHEY and CDR2 is SVGEGT. The chain's CDR3 is CASSYSNWGQYF. Written as DNA, the CDR3 is TGTGCCAGCAGTTACTCGAACTGGGGGCAGTACTTC.

The chain joins TRBV29-1 to TRBJ2-1; possible D gene TRBD2, 6 bases. Germline V gene lookup returns CDR1 SQVTM and CDR2 ANQGSEA. The CDR3 contains 12 residues. V was pared by 3 bases and J by 5 bases, with 8 bases between. This chain's CDR3 is CSVDTGDNEQFF. For the CDR3, the DNA is TGCAGCGTTGACACGGGGGACAATGAGCAGTTCTTC.

The V gene is TRBV10-2, the J gene TRBJ2-7; TRBD2 matches at 11 bases. Trimming removed 0 bases from V and 12 bases from J; junction bases left unmatched: 4. Germline V gene lookup returns CDR1 WSHSY and CDR2 SAAADI. The CDR3 is 13 amino acids. The chain's CDR3 is CASSESTSGSMYF. CDR3 bases: TGCGCCAGCAGTGAGTCTACTAGCGGGAGTATGTACTTC.

This chain joins TRBV15 and TRBJ1-4; D is undetermined. Per the germline V gene, CDR1 is LNHNV and CDR2 is YYDKDF (reference sequence). V was pared by 1 base and J by 3 bases, with 15 bases between. The CDR3 covers 17 residues. CDR3 bases: TGTGCCACCAGCAGAGTATCGGTCATGATAGCTAATGAAAAACTGTTTTTT. It yields the protein CATSRVSVMIANEKLFF.

V gene TRBV4-2 combines with J gene TRBJ1-1; no clear D gene. The CDR3 runs 16 residues. V lost 3 bases, J lost 1 base, and 15 bases lay in between. Germline CDR1 and CDR2: LGHNA and YNFKEQ. The DNA of the CDR3 is TGTGCCAGCAGCCATCCAAGCGGACTGGGGAACACTGAAGCTTTCTTT. Translating gives CASSHPSGLGNTEAFF.

The chain recombines TRBV28 with TRBJ2-7, with a weak D call TRBD1 (6 bases). V lost 8 bases and J lost 2, with 10 bases in between. The germline V gene encodes CDR1 MDHEN and CDR2 SYDVKM. The CDR3 has 12 amino acids. CDR3 in DNA: TGTGCCAGCGGGGGCAGCCCCTACGAGCAGTACTTC. This encodes CASGGSPYEQYF.

The V and J genes are TRBV6-5 and TRBJ2-2; 7 bases are a match to TRBD1. There are 14 residues in the CDR3. From germline, CDR1 is MNHEY and CDR2 SVGAGI. The trim removed 5 bases at V and 6 bases at J, leaving 6 bases unmatched. The chain's CDR3 is CASSQTGKSGELFF. The CDR3 region has the DNA TGTGCCAGCAGTCAGACAGGGAAATCCGGGGAGCTGTTTTTT.

The chain uses TRBV7-2 and TRBJ1-5, with D possibly being TRBD1 (6 bases). Deletions cut 1 base from V and 4 bases from J, with 11 bases between. This CDR3 region has 15 residues. Per the germline V gene, CDR1 is SGHTA and CDR2 is FQGNSA. In DNA form, the CDR3 reads TGTGCCAGCAGCTTAGACAGGGTGGTGAATCAGCCCCAGCATTTT. This translates into CASSLDRVVNQPQHF. Based on the CDR3 plus reference TRBV7-2 and TRBJ1-5, the full variable domain is GAGVSQSPSNKVTEKGKDVELRCDPISGHTALYWYRQSLGQGLEFLIYFQGNSAPDKSGLPSDRFSAERTGGSVSTLTIQRTQQEDSAVYLCASSLDRVVNQPQHFGDGTRLSIL.

This clone occurred once. V and J are TRBV28 and TRBJ2-7, with D perhaps given as TRBD1 or TRBD2 (5 bases each). The V gene lost 3 bases and the J gene lost 4 bases, with 16 bases spanning the gap. Germline CDR1 is MDHEN and CDR2 is SYDVKM. The CDR3 covers 15 residues. The CDR3 protein is CASSFGTVNLYEQYF. CDR3 sequence (DNA): TGTGCCAGCAGTTTCGGGACGGTAAACTTATACGAGCAGTACTTC.

The V call is TRBV6-2 or TRBV6-3, the J call TRBJ2-1, with D hard to call. CDR1 is MNHEY, CDR2 SVGEGT, per germline. Trimming took off 0 bases at V and 4 bases at J, with 13 bases between the two ends. The length of the CDR3 is 16 residues. CDR3 DNA sequence: TGTGCCAGCAGTTACTCGATTACTACGGGTTACAATGAGCAGTTCTTC. Amino acids: CASSYSITTGYNEQFF.

This chain uses TRBV7-2 with TRBJ1-6, with no clear D. The V gene lost 1 base and the J gene lost 10 bases, with 20 bases spanning the gap. This CDR3 has 17 residues. Germline V gene sequence: CDR1 SGHTA, CDR2 FQGNSA. The CDR3 region is CASSLGRTGRRGSPLHF. CDR3 in DNA: TGTGCCAGCAGCTTAGGGAGGACCGGGCGAAGAGGCTCACCCCTCCACTTT.

The chain employs TRBV4-2 and TRBJ2-5, with TRBD1 matching 7 bases. Trimming removed 0 bases from V and 1 base from J; junction bases left unmatched: 2. The germline CDR1 and CDR2 sequences are LGHNA and YNFKEQ. The CDR3 extends over 15 amino acids. CDR3 in DNA: TGTGCCAGCAGCCAAGATCGGACAGGCCAAGAGACCCAGTACTTC. Translation: CASSQDRTGQETQYF.